One sample yielded the 19 T cell receptor beta chains listed below, sequenced in a study of identifying expanded T cells in peripheral blood (dated by TCRdb to the late 2010s). The library was prepared using the immunoSEQ multiplex PCR assay. TCRdb mirrors the immuneACCESS table, restricted to in-frame sequences. Some clones are absent from its copies; in checked studies, under half trace to an unresolved V gene, and the reason for the others is unknown. The sample includes tens of thousands of clones, with approximately 90% observed a single time. In total, the top ten clones hold around 3.6% of the sample. Sequenced sample: blood. The receptors were sampled from a person aged 18 to 75 in good health.

The rearrangement links TRBV4-2 to TRBJ2-7; a weak D match, TRBD2 (6 bases). CDR1 and CDR2 from the germline V gene are LGHNA and YNFKEQ. With 0 bases removed from V and 4 bases from J, the gap between germline ends came to 16 bases. CDR3 length equals 16 residues. The CDR3 bases are TGTGCCAGCAGCCAAGATGTTACCGGGGGAGGATACGAGCAGTACTTC. Protein sequence: CASSQDVTGGGYEQYF.

This clone occurred once. This sequence joins TRBV5-1 and TRBJ2-5, with 12 bases lining up with TRBD1. Looked up from germline, CDR1 is SGHRS and CDR2 is YFSETQ. The V and J ends lost 4 bases and 5 bases, in that order; junction bases with no gene match: 9. CDR3 size: 16 residues. CDR3 loop: CASSPGQGAAGETQYF. The CDR3 DNA sequence: TGCGCCAGCAGCCCGGGACAGGGGGCCGCGGGGGAGACCCAGTACTTC.

This chain links TRBV6-4 with TRBJ2-7; D gene uncertain. Looked up from germline, CDR1 is MRHNA and CDR2 is SNTAGT. The CDR3 totals 13 residues. V gave up 8 bases and J gave up 2 bases, with 13 bases separating them. CDR3 in DNA: TGTGCCAGCTTGAATCCTACGACCTACGAGCAGTACTTC. It is translated as CASLNPTTYEQYF.

The gene calls are TRBV29-1 and TRBJ2-7; D may be TRBD1 (7 bases). The CDR3 contains 13 residues. The V gene lost 3 bases and the J gene lost 4 bases, with 13 bases spanning the gap. Germline CDR1 SQVTM, CDR2 ANQGSEA. CDR3 sequence reads: CSVEEGAEYEQYF. The CDR3 region has the DNA TGCAGCGTTGAGGAGGGGGCGGAATACGAGCAGTACTTC.

Only one count was recorded for this clone. The V gene is TRBV30, the J gene TRBJ1-4; no reliable D call. Trimming cost V 4 bases and J 6 bases, with 6 bases left between them. Germline V gene sequence: CDR1 GTSNPN, CDR2 SVGIG (reference sequence). The length of the CDR3 is 11 residues. DNA of the CDR3: TGTGCCTGGATTTGGGATGAAAAACTGTTTTTT. Its protein product is CAWIWDEKLFF. Looking up the rest from reference TRBV30 and TRBJ1-4 gives the full variable domain: SQTIHQWPATLVQPVGSPLSLECTVEGTSNPNLYWYRQAAGRGLQLLFYSVGIGQISSEVPQNLSASRPQDRQFILSSKKLLLSDSGFYLCAWIWDEKLFFGSGTQLSVL.

The chain couples TRBV6-1 to TRBJ2-7; D gene uncertain. V lost 6 bases and J lost 6, with 9 bases in between. The CDR3 contains 11 residues. Germline CDR1 and CDR2: MNHNS and SASEGT. The CDR3 sequence is CASSPILEQYF. The CDR3 coding sequence is TGTGCCAGCAGCCCCATACTCGAGCAGTACTTC.

The chain couples TRBV6-5 to TRBJ2-7, with TRBD1 matching 9 bases. CDR1 is MNHEY and CDR2 is SVGAGI in the germline V gene. This CDR3 has 16 residues. Trimming removed 2 bases from V and 5 bases from J; junction bases left unmatched: 10. CDR3 nucleotides: TGTGCCAGCAGTTACACGGTGGGACAGGGTCGGGACGAGCAGTACTTC. Its translation: CASSYTVGQGRDEQYF.

The V gene is TRBV2, the J gene TRBJ2-3; 7 bases align to TRBD1. The CDR3 length is 12 residues. Germline CDR1 reads SNHLY; CDR2 reads FYNNEI. Unmatched junction bases numbered 7, after V lost 1 base and J lost 15 bases. The CDR3 nucleotides read TGTGCCAGCAGTGAAGAGGGGGACAGAACTTATTTT. It encodes CASSEEGDRTYF.

This chain connects TRBV28 to TRBJ2-7, with 7 bases fitting TRBD1. J lost 3 bases, V lost 4 bases, and 3 bases had no gene match. The germline gives CDR1 MDHEN, CDR2 SYDVKM. The length of the CDR3 is 13 residues. The CDR3 region is CASSWTGIYEQYF. CDR3 DNA: TGTGCCAGCAGTTGGACAGGAATCTACGAGCAGTACTTC.

The rearrangement uses TRBV30 and TRBJ1-2; D gene ambiguous. V was trimmed by 3 bases and J by 2 bases, leaving 13 bases between them. CDR3 length: 14 amino acids. Germline V CDR1 and CDR2: GTSNPN, SVGIG (reference sequence). CDR3 loop: CAWRGEGINYGYTF. CDR3 nucleotide sequence: TGTGCCTGGAGGGGTGAGGGCATAAACTATGGCTACACCTTC.

The rearrangement links TRBV28 to TRBJ2-2; 10 bases map to TRBD1. Trimming at V came to 6 bases and at J to 4 bases, leaving 8 bases not matched to a gene. This CDR3 is 16 amino acids long. CDR1 MDHEN and CDR2 SYDVKM come from the germline V gene. CDR3 sequence: CASRSDRGPGTGELFF. DNA for the CDR3: TGTGCCAGCAGATCCGACAGGGGGCCGGGCACCGGGGAGCTGTTTTTT.

V gene TRBV5-1 combines with J gene TRBJ2-7; D is unresolved. Germline loops: CDR1 SGHRS, CDR2 YFSETQ. The V gene lost 0 bases and the J gene lost 0 bases, with 10 bases spanning the gap. The CDR3 has 15 amino acids. The CDR3 here is CASSLGTGFSYEQYF. In DNA form, the CDR3 reads TGCGCCAGCAGCTTGGGGACGGGTTTCTCCTACGAGCAGTACTTC.

The count of this clone is one. The V and J genes are TRBV6-4 and TRBJ2-3; D ambiguous. The CDR3 contains 13 residues. Looked up from germline, CDR1 is MRHNA and CDR2 is SNTAGT. Trimming took 4 bases from V and 2 from J, leaving 7 bases between them. CDR3 protein: CASSVRTTDTQYF. Written as DNA, the CDR3 is TGTGCCAGCAGTGTCCGCACCACAGATACGCAGTATTTT.

This chain connects TRBV10-2 to TRBJ2-7; D is unresolved. CDR1 WSHSY and CDR2 SAAADI come from the germline V gene. V lost 10 bases and J lost 5, with 12 bases in between. The CDR3 has 11 amino acids. Written as DNA, the CDR3 is TGCGCCATTAAGAACGGCCACGAGCAGTACTTC. Translating gives CAIKNGHEQYF.

This chain links TRBV7-9 with TRBJ2-5, with 7 bases matching TRBD2. Germline V CDR1 and CDR2: SEHNR, FQNEAQ (reference sequence). This CDR3 region has 15 residues. Trimming removed 0 bases from V and 5 bases from J; junction bases left unmatched: 6. The CDR3 nucleotides read TGTGCCAGCAGCTTAGCCCGCGGGAGCGGGGAGACCCAGTACTTC. This gives the protein CASSLARGSGETQYF. Complete variable domain (other parts from reference TRBV7-9 and TRBJ2-5): DTGVSQNPRHKITKRGQNVTFRCDPISEHNRLYWYRQTLGQGPEFLTYFQNEAQLEKSRLLSDRFSAERPKGSFSTLEIQRTEQGDSAMYLCASSLARGSGETQYFGPGTRLLVL.

This clone showed up just once. This chain links TRBV6-6 with TRBJ2-7; D is possibly TRBD1 (5 bases). CDR1 MNHNY and CDR2 SVGAGI come from the germline V gene (reference sequence). Trimming took off 2 bases at V and 5 bases at J, with 10 bases between the two ends. The CDR3 runs 13 residues. CDR3 sequence (DNA): TGTGCCAGCAGTTACGTTCAGGGCAACGAGCAGTACTTC. It is translated as CASSYVQGNEQYF.

V gene TRBV5-5 combines with J gene TRBJ1-1; tentatively, D is TRBD1 (6 bases). The ends were cut back, 0 bases at V and 4 bases at J, with 7 bases in the middle. CDR3 length equals 13 residues. Germline V gene sequence: CDR1 SGHKS, CDR2 YYEKEE (reference sequence). The CDR3 nucleotides are TGTGCCAGCAGCTTGGCACAGGGCACTGAAGCTTTCTTT. Amino acids: CASSLAQGTEAFF. Complete variable domain (other parts from reference TRBV5-5 and TRBJ1-1): DAGVTQSPTHLIKTRGQQVTLRCSPISGHKSVSWYQQVLGQGPQFIFQYYEKEERGRGNFPDRFSARQFPNYSSELNVNALLLGDSALYLCASSLAQGTEAFFGQGTRLTVV.

The rearrangement links TRBV7-2 to TRBJ1-2; maybe TRBD1 (5 bases). The CDR3 extends over 13 amino acids. The ends were cut back, 1 base at V and 6 bases at J, with 9 bases in the middle. Germline V gene lookup returns CDR1 SGHTA and CDR2 FQGNSA. CDR3 sequence: CASSLEGFDGYTF. The CDR3 DNA sequence: TGTGCCAGCAGCTTAGAGGGGTTCGATGGCTACACCTTC.

The V gene is TRBV6-4, the J gene TRBJ1-3; D unresolved. V lost 5 bases and J lost 3, with 14 bases in between. This CDR3 contains 15 residues. Germline-derived CDR1 and CDR2 are MRHNA and SNTAGT. The CDR3 loop is CASSYQEAGGNTIYF. CDR3 DNA sequence: TGTGCCAGCAGTTACCAGGAAGCGGGTGGAAACACCATATATTTT.